Listed here are 8 T cell receptor beta chains from one sample, sequenced in a study of T cells in localized non-small cell lung cancer. Produced via immunoSEQ multiplex PCR; TCRdb's table is partial and in-frame only. This sample carries about 51,000 clones, about 76% of them seen once, and the ten largest clones take roughly a sixth. Sequences were derived from peripheral blood mononuclear cells, sampled before any cancer treatment. The receptors were sampled from a man aged 35-69 years with stage III lung adenocarcinoma.

The V and J genes are TRBV5-1 and TRBJ2-3, with TRBD2 as a possible D gene (7 bases). Trimming pared 2 bases from V and 4 bases from J, leaving 11 bases between. Germline lookup yields CDR1 SGHRS and CDR2 YFSETQ. The CDR3 covers 14 residues. The CDR3 DNA sequence: TGCGCCAGCAGCTTATGGGGGGGCGCAGATACGCAGTATTTT. Its translation is CASSLWGGADTQYF.

The V call is TRBV5-1, the J call TRBJ2-6, with 12 bases aligning to TRBD2. The germline V gene encodes CDR1 SGHRS and CDR2 YFSETQ. Germline trimming cut 0 bases from V and 0 bases from J; bases unmatched to any gene: 4. This CDR3 has 19 amino acids. DNA for the CDR3: TGCGCCAGCAGCTTGGTCGGACTAGCGGGGCTCTCTGGGGCCAACGTCCTGACTTTC. Amino acid sequence: CASSLVGLAGLSGANVLTF.

This clone was seen more than once but under ten times. This rearrangement joins TRBV2 to TRBJ1-2; weak D call: TRBD1 (5 bases). The germline V and J ends were trimmed by 6 bases and 7 bases, with 9 bases remaining between them. The CDR3 is made up of 11 amino acids. Looked up from germline, CDR1 is SNHLY and CDR2 is FYNNEI. Here the CDR3 DNA reads TGTGCCAGCAGACGGGACGCTGGCTACACCTTC. This encodes CASRRDAGYTF. The full variable domain, its missing parts supplied by reference TRBV2 and TRBJ1-2, is EPEVTQTPSHQVTQMGQEVILRCVPISNHLYFYWYRQILGQKVEFLVSFYNNEISEKSEIFDDQFSVERPDGSNFTLKIRSTKLEDSAMYFCASRRDAGYTFGSGTRLTVV.

The chain uses TRBV6-5 and TRBJ1-3; a possible D gene is TRBD1 (5 bases). V dropped 6 bases and J dropped 0 bases, with 12 bases sitting between them. The CDR3 extends over 15 amino acids. Germline V lookup: CDR1 MNHEY, CDR2 SVGAGI. The CDR3 nucleotides are TGTGCCAGCAGCGGGGGTTCCGTCTCTGGAAACACCATATATTTT. Amino acids: CASSGGSVSGNTIYF.

The chain couples TRBV19 to TRBJ1-5; 11 bases match TRBD1. The ends lost 9 bases at V and 6 bases at J; junction bases unmatched: 7. Germline-derived CDR1 and CDR2 are LNHDA and SQIVND (reference sequence). The CDR3 runs 14 residues. The CDR3 region is CASQGTGGIQPQHF. CDR3 nucleotides: TGTGCCAGCCAAGGGACAGGGGGGATTCAGCCCCAGCATTTT. Combining the CDR3 with reference TRBV19 and TRBJ1-5 gives the whole variable domain DGGITQSPKYLFRKEGQNVTLSCEQNLNHDAMYWYRQDPGQGLRLIYYSQIVNDFQKGDIAEGYSVSREKKESFPLTVTSAQKNPTAFYLCASQGTGGIQPQHFGDGTRLSIL.

V is TRBV5-1 and J is TRBJ2-7; D is unclear. Germline CDR1 is SGHRS and CDR2 is YFSETQ. The CDR3 is 12 amino acids. V was cut by 4 bases and J by 3 bases, with 8 bases left in between. Written as DNA, the CDR3 is TGCGCCAGCAGCCCCCGGAACTACGAGCAGTACTTC. Protein sequence: CASSPRNYEQYF. Full variable domain (rest looked up from reference TRBV5-1 and TRBJ2-7): KAGVTQTPRYLIKTRGQQVTLSCSPISGHRSVSWYQQTPGQGLQFLFEYFSETQRNKGNFPGRFSGRQFSNSRSEMNVSTLELGDSALYLCASSPRNYEQYFGPGTRLTVT.

The rearrangement links TRBV6-5 to TRBJ2-1; tentatively, D is TRBD1 (6 bases). V was clipped by 2 bases and J by 8 bases, with 10 bases between them. CDR3 size: 13 residues. Germline V gene sequence: CDR1 MNHEY, CDR2 SVGAGI. CDR3 loop: CASSYNRVDEQFF. The CDR3 DNA sequence: TGTGCCAGCAGTTACAACAGGGTCGATGAGCAGTTCTTC.

The V gene is TRBV19, the J gene TRBJ2-7; 7 nucleotides align to TRBD1. The CDR3 extends over 17 amino acids. The J segment lost 3 bases and the V segment lost 9 bases, leaving 20 bases of the junction unmatched. Germline loops: CDR1 LNHDA, CDR2 SQIVND (reference sequence). Here the CDR3 reads CASSYRRSGDSRYEQYF. As DNA, the CDR3 is TGTGCCAGCAGTTACCGACGGTCCGGGGACAGCCGCTACGAGCAGTACTTC.